These 10 T cell receptor beta chains originate from one sample sequenced in a study of blood T cell repertoires in COVID-19. The repertoire was sequenced with immunoSEQ multiplex PCR; TCRdb's copy has only in-frame clones and lacks some. The repertoire holds 220,000 or so clones, with 80% to 85% as singletons. The sample consisted of peripheral blood. These receptor sequences come from a woman of 80 years or more with COVID-19, enrolled during active disease.

The chain employs TRBV6-5 and TRBJ2-3; D is ambiguous. Germline V gene lookup returns CDR1 MNHEY and CDR2 SVGAGI. The V gene lost 6 bases and the J gene lost 3 bases, with 7 bases spanning the gap. The CDR3 consists of 12 residues. This CDR3 reads CASRAGTDTQYF. CDR3 bases: TGTGCCAGCAGAGCAGGTACAGATACGCAGTATTTT.

This clone appeared many times. The V call is TRBV24-1, the J call TRBJ2-2; D might be TRBD2 (6 bases). The germline gives CDR1 KGHDR, CDR2 SFDVKD. Trimming took 10 bases from V and 4 from J, leaving 15 bases between them. There are 14 residues in the CDR3. In DNA, the CDR3 is TGTGCCACGAGCCGGGACTCCCGCACCGGGGAGCTGTTTTTT. Translation gives CATSRDSRTGELFF.

For this clone: At the DNA level, this CDR3 is encoded by other sequences in the same sample as well. The chain recombines TRBV3-1 (or the pseudogene TRBV3-2) with TRBJ1-1; the match to TRBD1 covers 7 bases. The length of the CDR3 is 14 residues. The germline CDR1 and CDR2 sequences are LGHDT and YNNKEL (reference sequence). V dropped 4 bases and J dropped 0; count of bases not matched to a gene: 2. The CDR3: CASSLGQLNTEAFF. CDR3 bases: TGTGCCAGCAGCCTGGGACAGCTGAACACTGAAGCTTTCTTT.

This rearrangement joins TRBV6-5 to TRBJ1-4; D call uncertain. Trimming removed 7 bases at V and 8 bases at J, with 20 bases between. Germline assignment: CDR1 MNHEY and CDR2 SVGAGI. This CDR3 comprises 15 residues. Written as DNA, the CDR3 is TGTGCCAGCACCGCCACCGGGCAGGCGGGGGAAAAACTGTTTTTT. This translates into CASTATGQAGEKLFF.

This rearrangement joins TRBV7-9 to TRBJ1-3; D might be TRBD1 (5 bases). Germline V gives CDR1 SEHNR, CDR2 FQNEAQ (reference sequence). The V end was cut by 3 bases, the J end by 6 bases, with 15 bases between. This CDR3 contains 15 residues. CDR3 DNA sequence: TGTGCCAGCAGCTTCGGGGGGTCTAGGTCAAACACCATATATTTT. Protein product: CASSFGGSRSNTIYF.

The table lists this clone with a few counts. J is TRBJ1-2 and V is TRBV3-1 (or the pseudogene TRBV3-2), with TRBD1 as a possible D gene (6 bases). Trimming stripped 4 bases from V and 4 bases from J, with 13 bases between. Germline loops: CDR1 LGHDT, CDR2 YNNKEL (reference sequence). This CDR3 is 14 amino acids long. Here the CDR3 reads CASSLQGGAYGYTF. CDR3 DNA: TGTGCCAGCAGCCTCCAAGGGGGGGCCTATGGCTACACCTTC.

This clone was seen only once. In DNA, the CDR3 is TGTGCCAGCAGTTTTCGCAGGGATCCGGGCACTGAAGCTTTCTTT. Protein product: CASSFRRDPGTEAFF. This chain links TRBV27 with TRBJ1-1, with D possibly TRBD1 on 5 matching bases. Trimming stripped 3 bases from V and 4 bases from J, with 15 bases between. The CDR3 covers 15 residues. Germline V lookup: CDR1 MNHEY, CDR2 SMNVEV (reference sequence).

Written as DNA, the CDR3 is TGTGCCAGCAGCAAAGCTGTGAGTAGTAACTATGGCTACACCTTC. Protein product: CASSKAVSSNYGYTF. This chain connects TRBV21-1 to TRBJ1-2. TRBV21-1 counts as a pseudogene. This CDR3 region has 15 residues.

The chain employs TRBV7-3 and TRBJ1-1; 7 positions match TRBD1. This CDR3 contains 17 residues. CDR1 and CDR2 from the germline V gene are SGHTA and FQGTGA. V lost 4 bases, J lost 1 base, and 12 bases stayed unmatched. The CDR3 loop reads CASSYPGQVETNTEAFF. The CDR3 coding sequence is TGTGCCAGCAGCTACCCCGGACAGGTGGAGACGAACACTGAAGCTTTCTTT. Using reference TRBV7-3 and TRBJ1-1 for the parts outside the CDR3, the full variable domain is GAGVSQTPSNKVTEKGKYVELRCDPISGHTALYWYRQSLGQGPEFLIYFQGTGAADDSGLPNDRFFAVRPEGSVSTLKIQRTERGDSAVYLCASSYPGQVETNTEAFFGQGTRLTVV.

The chain carries TRBV6-5 and TRBJ1-5; D is perhaps TRBD1 (6 bases). The CDR3 loop spans 13 amino acids. Trimming cost V 5 bases and J 6 bases, with 11 bases left between them. The germline V gene encodes CDR1 MNHEY and CDR2 SVGAGI. For the CDR3, the DNA is TGTGCCAGCAGTCAGGGGTATGGTCAGCCCCAGCATTTT. Translation: CASSQGYGQPQHF.